One and the same sample provided the 29 T cell receptor beta chains below, sequenced in a study of regulatory T cells in long-lasting Graves disease. According to the study, TCR beta libraries were built with iRepertoire HTBI primers and CDR3-region Arm-PCR. TCRdb passed the multiplex PCR reads through MiXCR, listing each CDR3 protein once. The sample has about 560,000 distinct CDR3 sequences, roughly 16% seen once. The time point here: newly diagnosed GD, antithyroid drugs for less than 3 months. Generation of the TCR library employed RNA extracted from PBMCs. These same data were also listed under a study on T cells in Graves' hyperthyroidism and ophthalmopathy.

This specimen was peripheral blood mononuclear cells (PBMCs), taken at new diagnosis, from a patient treated with antithyroid drugs. Receptors originate from a man aged 18 to 30 with Graves disease.

The V call is TRBV13, the J call TRBJ2-7; 10 bases align to TRBD1. The CDR3 is 14 residues long. From germline, CDR1 is PRHDT and CDR2 FYEKMQ (reference sequence). Trimming removed 5 bases from V and 7 bases from J; junction bases left unmatched: 8. CDR3 DNA sequence: TGTGCCAGCAGCCTCGAGACAGGGGGCAGTGAGCAGTACTTC. Its translation: CASSLETGGSEQYF. Full variable domain (missing parts from reference TRBV13 and TRBJ2-7): AAGVIQSPRHLIKEKRETATLKCYPIPRHDTVYWYQQGPGQDPQFLISFYEKMQSDKGSIPDRFSAQQFSDYHSELNMSSLELGDSALYFCASSLETGGSEQYFGPGTRLTVT.

This clonotype was counted between two and nine times. The genes are TRBV5-1 and TRBJ2-7; 8 bases match TRBD1. The CDR3 is 14 amino acids. The germline gives CDR1 SGHRS, CDR2 YFSETQ. The J segment lost 3 bases and the V segment lost 4 bases, leaving 6 bases of the junction unmatched. This CDR3 reads CASSQNRGSYEQYF. DNA of the CDR3: TGCGCCAGCAGCCAAAACAGGGGGAGCTACGAGCAGTACTTC. The full variable domain, with the rest looked up from reference TRBV5-1 and TRBJ2-7, is KAGVTQTPRYLIKTRGQQVTLSCSPISGHRSVSWYQQTPGQGLQFLFEYFSETQRNKGNFPGRFSGRQFSNSRSEMNVSTLELGDSALYLCASSQNRGSYEQYFGPGTRLTVT.

This clonotype was seen ten or more times. This sequence joins TRBV30 and TRBJ1-4; a possible D gene is TRBD1 (6 bases). The V end was cut by 7 bases, the J end by 7 bases, with 16 bases between. Germline V gives CDR1 GTSNPN, CDR2 SVGIG (reference sequence). The CDR3 loop spans 13 amino acids. The CDR3, as DNA: TGTGCCTCATCTAGGGGGTTGGCTGAAAAACTGTTTTTT. Translation: CASSRGLAEKLFF.

The chain combines TRBV20-1 with TRBJ1-1; TRBD1 is a possible D gene (5 bases). V lost 2 bases to trimming and J lost 0 bases, with 13 bases between them. The CDR3 spans 15 residues. Germline lookup yields CDR1 DFQATT and CDR2 SNEGSKA (reference sequence). The CDR3 nucleotides are TGCAGTGCTAGAAACAGGAGAGACCTGAACACTGAAGCTTTCTTT. Translating it yields CSARNRRDLNTEAFF.

This clonotype was picked up many times. The chain carries TRBV18 and TRBJ2-7; D call uncertain. The CDR3 sequence is 13 residues long. Germline assignment: CDR1 KGHSH and CDR2 LQKENI. V dropped 1 base and J dropped 2 bases, with 6 bases sitting between them. The CDR3 bases are TGTGCCAGCTCACCACGGAGTACCTACGAGCAGTACTTC. It codes for CASSPRSTYEQYF.

The rearrangement uses TRBV19 and TRBJ1-5; no reliable D call. The CDR3 has 15 residues. Trimming removed 1 base at V and 2 bases at J, with 9 bases between. Germline lookup yields CDR1 LNHDA and CDR2 SQIVND (reference sequence). The CDR3 sequence is CASSIGRVGNQPQHF. CDR3 nucleotides: TGTGCCAGTAGTATAGGGAGGGTGGGCAATCAGCCCCAGCATTTT.

This clonotype was seen a few times. The gene calls are TRBV5-1 and TRBJ2-5; possibly TRBD1 or TRBD2 for D (6 bases each). This CDR3 spans 15 amino acids. Trimming removed 0 bases from V and 3 bases from J, with 12 bases in between. Germline CDR1 reads SGHRS; CDR2 reads YFSETQ. DNA for the CDR3: TGCGCCAGCAGCTTGGGGGGGGCGATCAAAGAGACCCAGTACTTC. Translation: CASSLGGAIKETQYF. Complete variable domain (other parts from reference TRBV5-1 and TRBJ2-5): KAGVTQTPRYLIKTRGQQVTLSCSPISGHRSVSWYQQTPGQGLQFLFEYFSETQRNKGNFPGRFSGRQFSNSRSEMNVSTLELGDSALYLCASSLGGAIKETQYFGPGTRLLVL.

Many counts were recorded for this clonotype. The chain recombines TRBV11-1 with TRBJ2-3, with 9 bases lining up with TRBD1. The V gene's germline CDR1 is SGHAT and CDR2 FQDESV (reference sequence). This CDR3 is 14 amino acids long. The trim removed 3 bases at V and 4 bases at J, leaving 2 bases unmatched. Written as DNA, the CDR3 is TGTGCCAGCAGCTTCCGGACAGGGGCAGATACGCAGTATTTT. Encoded protein: CASSFRTGADTQYF.

This clonotype was counted ten times or more. The V gene is TRBV7-2, the J gene TRBJ1-1; the D is unclear. The CDR3 loop spans 13 amino acids. Germline V gene lookup returns CDR1 SGHTA and CDR2 FQGNSA. With 1 base removed from V and 5 bases from J, the gap between germline ends came to 8 bases. CDR3 sequence (DNA): TGTGCCAGCAGCTTAGATAGGGAAACTGAAGCTTTCTTT. It specifies CASSLDRETEAFF.

In this sample, this clonotype turned up a few times. V usage is TRBV19 and J usage is TRBJ1-5; D remains ambiguous. Trimming took 3 bases from V and 11 from J, leaving 11 bases between them. The CDR3 is 12 residues long. CDR1 is LNHDA and CDR2 is SQIVND in the germline V gene (reference sequence). The CDR3 sequence: CASSMAGLAQHF. The CDR3 nucleotides read TGTGCCAGTAGTATGGCAGGTTTGGCCCAGCATTTT. Combining the CDR3 with reference TRBV19 and TRBJ1-5 gives the whole variable domain DGGITQSPKYLFRKEGQNVTLSCEQNLNHDAMYWYRQDPGQGLRLIYYSQIVNDFQKGDIAEGYSVSREKKESFPLTVTSAQKNPTAFYLCASSMAGLAQHFGDGTRLSIL.

The genes are TRBV7-2 and TRBJ2-7, with 10 positions matching TRBD1. This CDR3 is 15 amino acids long. Per germline, CDR1 SGHTA and CDR2 FQGNSA. After removal of 1 base from V and 4 bases from J, the junction contained 4 bases not matched to a gene. As DNA, the CDR3 is TGTGCCAGCAGCTTAGAACGGACAGGGGGTTACGAGCAGTACTTC. Translated, it gives CASSLERTGGYEQYF.

This clonotype was seen repeatedly, ten times or more. Here the CDR3 DNA reads TGTGCCAGCAGCTTAGGAGCTAGCAGACAAGAGACCCAGTACTTC. This codes for CASSLGASRQETQYF. The V and J genes are TRBV11-2 and TRBJ2-5; D is perhaps TRBD2 (5 bases). The CDR3 has 15 residues. Trimming removed 1 base from V and 2 bases from J, with 11 bases in between. The germline CDR1 and CDR2 sequences are SGHAT and FQNNGV.

This clonotype was detected ten times or more. This rearrangement joins TRBV2 to TRBJ1-2, with D possibly TRBD1 on 6 matching bases. V lost 1 base and J lost 1, with 7 bases in between. The CDR3 consists of 14 residues. CDR1 is SNHLY, CDR2 FYNNEI, per germline. CDR3 sequence: CASSEDRVNYGYTF. DNA for the CDR3: TGTGCCAGCAGTGAAGACAGGGTTAACTATGGCTACACCTTC.

This clonotype was seen repeatedly, ten times or more. This chain connects TRBV28 to TRBJ1-2; 11 nucleotides align to TRBD1. The CDR3 extends over 16 amino acids. Germline V gives CDR1 MDHEN, CDR2 SYDVKM. V dropped 7 bases and J dropped 3; count of bases not matched to a gene: 10. In DNA, the CDR3 is TGTGCCAGCACAACCCCGGGGACAGGGGGAGACTATGGCTACACCTTC. Translation gives CASTTPGTGGDYGYTF.

The table lists this clonotype with a few counts. The rearrangement uses TRBV7-2 and TRBJ2-7, with a tentative D call TRBD1 (6 bases). Germline values: CDR1 SGHTA, CDR2 FQGNSA. The CDR3 has 15 residues. V was cut by 5 bases and J by 7 bases, with 21 bases left in between. The DNA for the CDR3 is TGTGCCAGCAGCCACCGGCAGGGGCTAGGTTATGAGCAGTACTTC. The encoded protein is CASSHRQGLGYEQYF. The whole variable domain, remainder taken from reference TRBV7-2 and TRBJ2-7, is GAGVSQSPSNKVTEKGKDVELRCDPISGHTALYWYRQSLGQGLEFLIYFQGNSAPDKSGLPSDRFSAERTGGSVSTLTIQRTQQEDSAVYLCASSHRQGLGYEQYFGPGTRLTVT.

The chain carries TRBV29-1 and TRBJ1-4, with no clear D. Trimming removed 7 bases from V and 3 bases from J, with 12 bases in between. Germline V gene sequence: CDR1 SQVTM, CDR2 ANQGSEA. The CDR3 has 13 amino acids. The CDR3: CSGRSSSNEKLFF. The CDR3 DNA is TGCAGCGGCCGGAGTTCTTCTAATGAAAAACTGTTTTTT.

This clonotype was counted only a few times. V usage is TRBV2 and J usage is TRBJ2-7, with a weak D call TRBD1 (7 bases). The germline gives CDR1 SNHLY, CDR2 FYNNEI. The CDR3 is made up of 15 amino acids. Trimming stripped 4 bases from V and 4 bases from J, with 17 bases between. The CDR3 DNA reads TGTGCCAGCAGTGGTGAGGGCAGGGGGGTATACGAGCAGTACTTC. Its protein product is CASSGEGRGVYEQYF. The complete variable domain, with remaining parts taken from reference TRBV2 and TRBJ2-7, reads EPEVTQTPSHQVTQMGQEVILRCVPISNHLYFYWYRQILGQKVEFLVSFYNNEISEKSEIFDDQFSVERPDGSNFTLKIRSTKLEDSAMYFCASSGEGRGVYEQYFGPGTRLTVT.

The table lists this clonotype with many counts. V usage is TRBV20-1 and J usage is TRBJ2-7; unclear D gene. Per germline, CDR1 DFQATT and CDR2 SNEGSKA (reference sequence). V lost 5 bases to trimming and J lost 9 bases, with 29 bases between them. The CDR3 totals 16 residues. CDR3 nucleotides: TGCAGTGCTCTACCGACTGTTCCAACCGCCCGGTGGGTGCAGTACTTC. It translates to CSALPTVPTARWVQYF.

The V and J genes are TRBV20-1 and TRBJ2-1, with D possibly being TRBD2 (5 bases). The ends were cut back, 5 bases at V and 0 bases at J, with 11 bases in the middle. CDR1 is DFQATT and CDR2 is SNEGSKA in the germline V gene (reference sequence). There are 14 residues in the CDR3. The CDR3 protein is CSACRGYSYNEQFF. The DNA for the CDR3 is TGCAGTGCTTGTCGGGGATACTCCTACAATGAGCAGTTCTTC.

This chain links TRBV28 with TRBJ1-4; D gene uncertain. CDR1 and CDR2 from the germline V gene are MDHEN and SYDVKM. The V and J ends lost 5 bases and 0 bases respectively, with 10 bases between them. This CDR3 spans 15 amino acids. The CDR3 nucleotides read TGTGCCAGCAGTCCTACAGATTCAACTAATGAAAAACTGTTTTTT. This translates into CASSPTDSTNEKLFF.

The chain links TRBV4-1 to TRBJ1-4; D gene ambiguous. The ends were cut back, 3 bases at V and 8 bases at J, with 19 bases in the middle. The CDR3 is made up of 16 amino acids. Per germline, CDR1 MGHRA and CDR2 YSYEKL. Here the CDR3 DNA reads TGCGCCAGCAGCCAGGCACGAGGACGCGGGAAGGAAAAACTGTTTTTT. This sequence encodes CASSQARGRGKEKLFF.

This clonotype was seen at least ten times. This chain links TRBV13 with TRBJ1-1, with D perhaps TRBD1 (5 bases). Germline CDR1 PRHDT, CDR2 FYEKMQ (reference sequence). The CDR3 has 13 residues. V was pared by 1 base and J by 10 bases, with 13 bases between. The CDR3 DNA follows: TGTGCCAGCAGCTTAGTCTCCAGGGCGCGAGCTTTCTTT. Translated, it gives CASSLVSRARAFF.

This clonotype occurred many times. This chain joins TRBV20-1 and TRBJ2-3; 8 bases line up with TRBD1. V lost 1 base and J lost 4; bases outside the gene matches: 1. The germline gives CDR1 DFQATT, CDR2 SNEGSKA (reference sequence). The CDR3 is 13 residues long. CDR3 loop: CSARGQGSDTQYF. As DNA, the CDR3 is TGCAGTGCTAGAGGACAGGGGTCAGATACGCAGTATTTT.

This clonotype was recorded many times. The chain links TRBV12-3 or TRBV12-4 to TRBJ1-5; the D gene is possibly TRBD1 (5 bases). This CDR3 is 15 amino acids long. The V gene lost 4 bases and the J gene lost 2 bases, with 12 bases spanning the gap. CDR3 nucleotide sequence: TGTGCCAGCAGTTCAGGCGGGACTGGCAATCAGCCCCAGCATTTT. Translating it yields CASSSGGTGNQPQHF.

The sample holds many counts of this clonotype. J is TRBJ2-7 and V is TRBV30, with D maybe TRBD1 (5 bases). Germline CDR1 is GTSNPN and CDR2 is SVGIG (reference sequence). CDR3 length: 15 amino acids. Trimming cost V 3 bases and J 1 base, with 16 bases left between them. The CDR3 region is CAWRAWGTISYEQYF. CDR3 nucleotides: TGTGCCTGGAGGGCGTGGGGCACGATTTCCTACGAGCAGTACTTC. The entire variable domain, with the rest obtained from reference TRBV30 and TRBJ2-7, is as follows: SQTIHQWPATLVQPVGSPLSLECTVEGTSNPNLYWYRQAAGRGLQLLFYSVGIGQISSEVPQNLSASRPQDRQFILSSKKLLLSDSGFYLCAWRAWGTISYEQYFGPGTRLTVT.

On this clonotype: One base away lies a much larger clone, so this may be a sequencing read error. J is TRBJ2-1 and V is TRBV2; 11 positions match TRBD1. CDR1 SNHLY and CDR2 FYNNEI come from the germline V gene. This CDR3 contains 14 residues. The CDR3 DNA reads TGTGACAGCAGCGGACAGGGGGCTATTGGTGAGCAGTTCTTC. Residues: CDSSGQGAIGEQFF.

This clonotype appeared many times. The chain carries TRBV28 and TRBJ2-3; 7 bases are a match to TRBD1. CDR3 length: 15 residues. V lost 3 bases to trimming and J lost 0 bases; unmatched junction nucleotides: 3. CDR1 and CDR2 (germline): MDHEN, SYDVKM. For the CDR3, the DNA is TGTGCCAGCAGTTTGGGACAGATTAGCACAGATACGCAGTATTTT. It specifies CASSLGQISTDTQYF.

This clonotype was detected ten times or more. The chain couples TRBV11-2 to TRBJ2-7, with unresolved D. V was shortened by 1 base and J by 3 bases, with 13 bases between the two germline ends. The CDR3 runs to 15 residues. Per the germline V gene, CDR1 is SGHAT and CDR2 is FQNNGV. DNA of the CDR3: TGTGCCAGCAGCTTAGGCTCCGCTCTCGTCTACGAGCAGTACTTC. Its translation is CASSLGSALVYEQYF. The full variable domain, its missing parts supplied by reference TRBV11-2 and TRBJ2-7, is EAGVAQSPRYKIIEKRQSVAFWCNPISGHATLYWYQQILGQGPKLLIQFQNNGVVDDSQLPKDRFSAERLKGVDSTLKIQPAKLEDSAVYLCASSLGSALVYEQYFGPGTRLTVT.

This clonotype was counted between two and nine times. This chain connects TRBV20-1 to TRBJ1-1; 8 bases fit TRBD1. Trimming took 6 bases from V and 8 from J; bases not matched to a gene: 5. Germline V lookup: CDR1 DFQATT, CDR2 SNEGSKA (reference sequence). The CDR3 length is 11 residues. This CDR3 reads CSAFWDREAFF. CDR3 nucleotides: TGCAGTGCATTTTGGGACAGGGAAGCTTTCTTT.